The 30 T cell receptor beta chains in this list originate from one sample, sequenced in a study of cytomegalovirus exposure and HLA in healthy donors. TCRdb keeps only in-frame clones here, not all; method: immunoSEQ multiplex PCR. The sample comprises tens of thousands of clones, 90% to 95% of which are singletons, and roughly 3.1% rests with the top ten. Material: PBMCs. The receptors shown here come from a man younger than 30 in good health and CMV-seronegative.

The chain employs TRBV5-1 and TRBJ1-3; TRBD1 might be the D (5 bases). The CDR3 consists of 14 residues. The V and J ends lost 2 bases and 7 bases respectively, with 13 bases between them. Looked up from germline, CDR1 is SGHRS and CDR2 is YFSETQ. As DNA, the CDR3 is TGCGCCAGCAGCTTCATCGGGCAGGGTAACACCATATATTTT. This sequence encodes CASSFIGQGNTIYF.

The chain uses TRBV6-4 and TRBJ2-6; the match to TRBD1 covers 8 bases. CDR1 is MRHNA and CDR2 is SNTAGT in the germline V gene. The trim removed 8 bases at V and 0 bases at J, leaving 6 bases unmatched. The length of the CDR3 is 16 residues. The CDR3 nucleotides are TGTGCCAGCTCGGGACAGGCTTTCTCTGGGGCCAACGTCCTGACTTTC. It specifies CASSGQAFSGANVLTF.

The chain joins TRBV2 to TRBJ2-5, with D tentatively TRBD1 (6 bases). Trimming removed 6 bases at V and 4 bases at J, with 21 bases between. CDR1 SNHLY and CDR2 FYNNEI come from the germline V gene. The CDR3 is made up of 16 amino acids. The CDR3: CASSVTTGFWVETQYF. DNA for the CDR3: TGTGCCAGCAGCGTTACTACAGGGTTTTGGGTAGAGACCCAGTACTTC.

This clone is a singleton in its sample. Relative to the germline gene, one junction end is altered; a read error may explain this. The chain joins TRBV7-8 to TRBJ1-2, with D hard to call. The germline gives CDR1 SGHVS, CDR2 FQNEAQ. The CDR3 loop spans 18 amino acids. CDR3 residues: CASSPSGPGGWDNCGYTF. For the CDR3, the DNA is TGTGCCAGCAGCCCCTCCGGACCCGGAGGATGGGATAACTGTGGCTACACCTTC. The full variable domain, its missing parts supplied by reference TRBV7-8 and TRBJ1-2, is GAGVSQSPRYKVAKRGQDVALRCDPISGHVSLFWYQQALGQGPEFLTYFQNEAQLDKSGLPSDRFFAERPEGSVSTLKIQRTQQEDSAVYLCASSPSGPGGWDNCGYTFGSGTRLTVV.

The rearrangement uses TRBV29-1 and TRBJ1-1; 7 bases map to TRBD1. Per the germline V gene, CDR1 is SQVTM and CDR2 is ANQGSEA. The CDR3 length is 14 residues. Germline trimming cut 6 bases from V and 3 bases from J; bases unmatched to any gene: 10. The chain's CDR3 is CSVRGRLGDTEAFF. In nucleotides, the CDR3 is TGCAGCGTAAGGGGGCGCCTAGGAGACACTGAAGCTTTCTTT. Filled out from reference TRBV29-1 and TRBJ1-1, the complete variable domain reads SAVISQKPSRDICQRGTSLTIQCQVDSQVTMMFWYRQQPGQSLTLIATANQGSEATYESGFVIDKFPISRPNLTFSTLTVSNMSPEDSSIYLCSVRGRLGDTEAFFGQGTRLTVV.

The sample holds one count of this clone. A read error may produce the germline difference seen at one junction end. The rearrangement joins TRBV7-2 to TRBJ2-3, with D possibly being TRBD1 (6 bases). Germline V CDR1 and CDR2: SGHTA, FQGNSA. The CDR3 spans 15 residues. The CDR3 nucleotides read TGTGCCAGCACCTTACCGACAGGAGGAGCAGATACGCAGTATTTT. This translates into CASTLPTGGADTQYF.

This clone was seen a few times. J is TRBJ2-7 and V is TRBV7-9; no clear D. The CDR3 has 13 residues. The V gene lost 6 bases and the J gene lost 6 bases, with 15 bases spanning the gap. Germline V CDR1 and CDR2: SEHNR, FQNEAQ (reference sequence). CDR3 sequence (DNA): TGTGCCAGCAGTTCTCCCGCGCGCTTCGAGCAGTACTTC. Translated: CASSSPARFEQYF.

This clone was detected a few times. J is TRBJ1-2 and V is TRBV7-9; 8 nucleotides align to TRBD1. The CDR3 contains 13 residues. Trimming at V came to 5 bases and at J to 11 bases, leaving 10 bases not matched to a gene. Per germline, CDR1 SEHNR and CDR2 FQNEAQ (reference sequence). The CDR3 is CASSTQTGEGYTF. CDR3 nucleotides: TGTGCCAGCAGCACCCAGACAGGGGAAGGTTACACCTTC.

The gene calls are TRBV30 and TRBJ2-6, with D unresolved. This CDR3 spans 12 amino acids. V was cut by 6 bases and J by 4 bases, with 7 bases left in between. The germline V gene encodes CDR1 GTSNPN and CDR2 SVGIG (reference sequence). CDR3 DNA: TGTGCCTGTAAGCCAGGGGCCAACGTCCTGACTTTC. Its translation is CACKPGANVLTF.

This rearrangement joins TRBV4-2 to TRBJ2-3; 15 bases map to TRBD2. Germline CDR1 is LGHNA and CDR2 is YNFKEQ. This CDR3 region has 16 residues. The trim removed 1 base at V and 4 bases at J, leaving 0 bases unmatched. The CDR3 spells CASSQGTSGRADTQYF. CDR3 bases: TGTGCCAGCAGCCAAGGGACTAGCGGGAGGGCAGATACGCAGTATTTT.

CDR3 DNA: TGCGCCAGCAGCCAAGATAGTGGTAGCGGGAGATGGAAGGAGACCCAGTACTTC. Translation: CASSQDSGSGRWKETQYF. V is TRBV4-3 and J is TRBJ2-5; 9 bases fit TRBD2. Germline V gives CDR1 LGHNA, CDR2 YSLEER. The CDR3 consists of 18 residues. With 0 bases clipped from V and 5 bases from J, the junction kept 13 bases outside the gene matches.

The chain combines TRBV5-4 with TRBJ2-2; 12 nucleotides agree with TRBD2. The V segment lost 4 bases and the J segment 4 bases; nucleotides outside the gene matches: 8. CDR1 and CDR2 (germline): SGHNT, YYREEE (reference sequence). This CDR3 comprises 17 residues. The DNA of the CDR3 is TGTGCCAGCAGCGTACTAGCGGGAGGCGGCGGCACCGGGGAGCTGTTTTTT. This gives the protein CASSVLAGGGGTGELFF.

The chain couples TRBV6-5 to TRBJ2-1, with D possibly being TRBD2 (5 bases). CDR3 length: 14 amino acids. Germline CDR1 is MNHEY and CDR2 is SVGAGI. The V end lost 0 bases, the J end lost 9 bases, and 12 bases lay between the germline ends. CDR3 sequence reads: CASSYSMGRTEQFF. The CDR3 nucleotides are TGTGCCAGCAGTTACTCGATGGGGAGAACTGAGCAGTTCTTC.

This clone was seen more than once but under ten times. The chain joins TRBV5-6 to TRBJ1-1; TRBD1 agrees at 8 bases. Germline V lookup: CDR1 SGHDT, CDR2 YYEEEE. The trim removed 1 base at V and 4 bases at J, leaving 12 bases unmatched. The CDR3 is 17 amino acids. CDR3 in amino acids: CASSLFRDRSTVTEAFF. The CDR3 DNA follows: TGTGCCAGCAGCTTGTTTCGGGACAGGTCAACGGTCACTGAAGCTTTCTTT.

This clone was detected a few times. V usage is TRBV5-8 and J usage is TRBJ2-3; D is uncertain. CDR3 size: 16 residues. With 0 bases removed from V and 2 bases from J, the gap between germline ends came to 13 bases. Germline values: CDR1 SGHTS, CDR2 YDEGEE. The chain's CDR3 is CASSLATAEPTDTQYF. CDR3 DNA sequence: TGTGCCAGCAGCTTGGCCACGGCGGAACCCACAGATACGCAGTATTTT. Using reference TRBV5-8 and TRBJ2-3 for the parts outside the CDR3, the full variable domain is EAGVTQSPTHLIKTRGQQATLRCSPISGHTSVYWYQQALGLGLQFLLWYDEGEERNRGNFPPRFSGRQFPNYSSELNVNALELEDSALYLCASSLATAEPTDTQYFGPGTRLTVL.

This sequence joins TRBV4-3 and TRBJ1-1, with D tentatively TRBD1 (6 bases). The CDR3 runs 15 residues. V lost 0 bases, J lost 11 bases, and 19 bases lay in between. Per germline, CDR1 LGHNA and CDR2 YSLEER. The CDR3 is CASSQDRGMPTGAFF. The DNA of the CDR3 is TGCGCCAGCAGCCAAGACAGGGGCATGCCCACCGGGGCTTTCTTT.

This chain links TRBV28 with TRBJ2-1; perhaps TRBD1 as D (6 bases). This CDR3 has 17 amino acids. Germline CDR1 MDHEN, CDR2 SYDVKM. V lost 6 bases and J 0 bases, leaving 18 bases between the germline ends. CDR3 in DNA: TGTGCCAGCAGGAGCTTGACAGGTTCTAGCTCCTACAATGAGCAGTTCTTC. Translated, it gives CASRSLTGSSSYNEQFF.

The V call is TRBV27, the J call TRBJ2-2, with TRBD2 identical over 9 bases. This CDR3 has 16 amino acids. Trimming at V came to 3 bases and at J to 4 bases, leaving 6 bases not matched to a gene. The germline CDR1 and CDR2 sequences are MNHEY and SMNVEV (reference sequence). The CDR3 DNA sequence: TGTGCCAGCAGTTTGCTCGGCGGGAGGGCCACCGGGGAGCTGTTTTTT. Amino acid sequence: CASSLLGGRATGELFF.

The rearrangement links TRBV19 to TRBJ2-7; 7 bases are shared with TRBD1. Germline CDR1 LNHDA, CDR2 SQIVND (reference sequence). The CDR3 is 15 amino acids. The J segment lost 0 bases and the V segment lost 5 bases, leaving 7 bases of the junction unmatched. CDR3 sequence: CASSQRTGNSYEQYF. The CDR3 DNA is TGTGCCAGTAGTCAACGGACAGGTAACTCCTACGAGCAGTACTTC.

The J gene is TRBJ2-7, the V gene TRBV29-1; D may be TRBD1 (6 bases). The V end lost 6 bases, the J end lost 0 bases, and 12 bases lay between the germline ends. CDR3 length: 13 amino acids. Germline-derived CDR1 and CDR2 are SQVTM and ANQGSEA. The CDR3 nucleotides are TGCAGCGTGCGGCCAGGGGACTCCTACGAGCAGTACTTC. Protein sequence: CSVRPGDSYEQYF.

The V and J genes are TRBV6-5 and TRBJ1-1; D not resolved. The germline gives CDR1 MNHEY, CDR2 SVGAGI. The CDR3 length is 13 residues. V was pared by 7 bases and J by 1 base, with 10 bases between. The CDR3 loop reads CASTLPGNTEAFF. Here the CDR3 DNA reads TGTGCCAGCACCCTCCCGGGGAACACTGAAGCTTTCTTT.

This clone was recorded once. The CDR3 region is CASSGATYEQYF. CDR3 sequence (DNA): TGTGCCAGCTCAGGTGCGACCTACGAGCAGTACTTC. The V and J genes are TRBV18 and TRBJ2-7, with D unresolved. CDR3 length: 12 residues. Germline lookup yields CDR1 KGHSH and CDR2 LQKENI. V shed 5 bases and J shed 2 bases, with 7 bases lying between them. The entire variable domain, with the rest obtained from reference TRBV18 and TRBJ2-7, is as follows: NAGVMQNPRHLVRRRGQEARLRCSPMKGHSHVYWYRQLPEEGLKFMVYLQKENIIDESGMPKERFSAEFPKEGPSILRIQQVVRGDSAAYFCASSGATYEQYFGPGTRLTVT.

The chain couples TRBV11-2 to TRBJ1-1; 10 nucleotides align to TRBD1. Looked up from germline, CDR1 is SGHAT and CDR2 is FQNNGV. The CDR3 is 15 residues long. J lost 6 bases, V lost 7 bases, and 11 bases had no gene match. The CDR3 reads CASKPTLDRGAEAFF. The CDR3, as DNA: TGTGCCAGCAAACCCACCCTGGACAGGGGGGCTGAAGCTTTCTTT.

This chain links TRBV9 with TRBJ1-5; D is uncertain. CDR1 is SGDLS, CDR2 YYNGEE, per germline. The CDR3 sequence is 15 residues long. The V gene lost 4 bases and the J gene lost 7 bases, with 18 bases spanning the gap. The CDR3 nucleotides are TGTGCCAGCAGCCCTGGAGGAGGTTTTATGCAGCCCCAGCATTTT. Translated, it gives CASSPGGGFMQPQHF.

This clone was counted between two and nine times. The chain recombines TRBV4-3 with TRBJ2-2, with 7 positions matching TRBD2. V lost 3 bases and J lost 6; bases outside the gene matches: 7. The CDR3 spans 15 residues. Germline V CDR1 and CDR2: LGHNA, YSLEER. The CDR3 protein is CASSQGGSVSGELFF. CDR3 sequence (DNA): TGCGCCAGCAGCCAGGGCGGGAGCGTCTCCGGGGAGCTGTTTTTT.

This chain joins TRBV6-6 and TRBJ2-1; D perhaps matches TRBD1 (6 bases). CDR3 size: 15 residues. V gave up 5 bases and J gave up 2 bases, with 13 bases separating them. Per the germline V gene, CDR1 is MNHNY and CDR2 is SVGAGI (reference sequence). The chain's CDR3 is CASSTGQGAYNEQFF. In DNA form, the CDR3 reads TGTGCCAGCAGTACGGGACAAGGGGCCTACAATGAGCAGTTCTTC.

The chain links TRBV9 to TRBJ2-7; no firm D call. CDR1 is SGDLS and CDR2 is YYNGEE in the germline V gene. V lost 7 bases, J lost 3 bases, and 8 bases lay in between. The CDR3 spans 11 residues. In DNA, the CDR3 is TGTGCCAGCGCCGGAGACTACGAGCAGTACTTC. Its translation is CASAGDYEQYF.

This clone occurred a few times. The chain carries TRBV7-8 and TRBJ2-1, with 9 bases aligning to TRBD2. V shed 1 base and J 2 bases; nucleotides not matched to a gene: 9. This CDR3 comprises 18 residues. Germline CDR1 and CDR2: SGHVS and FQNEAQ. In nucleotides, the CDR3 is TGTGCCAGCAGCTTAGGAGGTGCGGGAGGGGTAACCTACAATGAGCAGTTCTTC. Translating gives CASSLGGAGGVTYNEQFF.

CDR3 sequence: CASSFSGGEQFF. As DNA, the CDR3 is TGTGCCAGCAGCTTCTCAGGGGGTGAGCAGTTCTTC. The V call is TRBV7-2, the J call TRBJ2-1; TRBD1 matches at 7 bases. The CDR3 is 12 amino acids. Germline V gene sequence: CDR1 SGHTA, CDR2 FQGNSA. The ends lost 3 bases at V and 9 bases at J; junction bases unmatched: 2.

V is TRBV6-5 and J is TRBJ1-1; 10 nucleotides agree with TRBD1. This CDR3 is 15 amino acids long. The trim removed 4 bases at V and 3 bases at J, leaving 5 bases unmatched. CDR1 is MNHEY, CDR2 SVGAGI, per germline. The CDR3 region is CASSLTGTGDTEAFF. The CDR3 bases are TGTGCCAGCAGTTTGACCGGGACAGGGGACACTGAAGCTTTCTTT.